A selection of T cell receptor beta chains follows, all from one sample in a study of T cell responses to AZD1222 COVID-19 vaccine. Method: immunoSEQ multiplex PCR; TCRdb's copy keeps in-frame clones and lacks some. The sample consists of about 120,000 clones, under 85% of them appearing once. The specimen comprised peripheral blood, sampled on day 0 of AZD1222 vaccination. These receptors were obtained from an adult in good health. Each CDR3 is given with its conserved first and last residue. The D gene is left open where the match is weak. Clone size is shown for a subset of rows, as once, few, many or a class of expanded clone.

cdr3_aa cdr3_nt v_call clone_size j_call d_call
CASTATVSGNTIYF TGTGCCAGCACCGCGACAGTATCTGGAAACACCATATATTTT TRBV11-2 - TRBJ1-3 -
CASSLLPGTGNTIYF TGTGCCAGCAGCTTACTCCCCGGGACTGGAAACACCATATATTTT TRBV11-2 - TRBJ1-3 -
CASSVGEAFF TGTGCCAGCAGTGTAGGGGAAGCTTTCTTT TRBV2 - TRBJ1-1 -
CASSSAGAGAHNEQFF TGTGCCAGCAGTTCCGCCGGGGCGGGGGCTCACAATGAGCAGTTCTTC TRBV28 - TRBJ2-1 -
CASATRGVSQPQHF TGTGCCAGCGCGACCAGGGGAGTGAGTCAGCCCCAGCATTTT TRBV27 - TRBJ1-5 -
CASSLFPGDSYEQYF TGTGCCAGCAGTTTATTTCCGGGGGACTCCTACGAGCAGTACTTC TRBV27 - TRBJ2-7 -
CASSISGRVYQPQHF TGTGCCAGTAGTATTTCCGGCAGGGTTTATCAGCCCCAGCATTTT TRBV19 once TRBJ1-5 -
CASSLNSGGGHSNQPQHF TGTGCCAGCAGCTTAAATTCAGGGGGTGGGCATAGCAATCAGCCCCAGCATTTT TRBV7-6 once TRBJ1-5 TRBD1
CASSPRSGVGASGNTIYF TGTGCCAGCAGCCCAAGGAGTGGGGTGGGGGCCTCTGGAAACACCATATATTTT TRBV7-2 - TRBJ1-3 -
CASSDPGQGGYEQYF TGTGCCAGCAGTGATCCCGGACAGGGAGGTTACGAGCAGTACTTC TRBV6-1 - TRBJ2-7 TRBD1
CASTPSGEQFF TGTGCCAGCACCCCGAGCGGGGAGCAGTTCTTC TRBV11-3 - TRBJ2-1 -
CASSSLYGNTIYF TGTGCCAGCAGTTCCCTTTACGGAAACACCATATATTTT TRBV12-3/TRBV12-4 once TRBJ1-3 -
CASSQDFQVVSPLHF TGTGCCAGCAGCCAAGATTTTCAGGTAGTTTCACCCCTCCACTTT TRBV3-1/TRBV3-2 - TRBJ1-6 -
CASRRTGNQPQHF TGTGCCAGCAGAAGGACAGGTAATCAGCCCCAGCATTTT TRBV2 - TRBJ1-5 TRBD1
CASSQPGASGNEQFF TGTGCCAGCAGCCAACCCGGGGCTAGCGGAAATGAGCAGTTCTTC TRBV3-1/TRBV3-2 - TRBJ2-1 TRBD2
CASSFRDGPLGTEAFF TGTGCCAGCAGCTTTCGGGACGGACCACTTGGCACTGAAGCTTTCTTT TRBV5-5 - TRBJ1-1 -
CASNPSGTGGGTEAFF TGTGCCAGCAACCCTAGTGGGACAGGGGGTGGCACTGAAGCTTTCTTT TRBV7-9 - TRBJ1-1 TRBD1
CATSPLAGPYEQYF TGTGCCACTTCACCCCTGGCGGGGCCCTACGAGCAGTACTTC TRBV7-2 - TRBJ2-7 -
CASLDGLAGSGANVLTF TGTGCCAGCTTAGACGGACTAGCGGGGTCTGGGGCCAACGTCCTGACTTTC TRBV18 - TRBJ2-6 TRBD2
CASSSGQSGSANYGYTF TGTGCCAGCAGTTCTGGACAGTCTGGTTCAGCTAACTATGGCTACACCTTC TRBV28 - TRBJ1-2 -
CSASGTDYEQYF TGCAGTGCTAGTGGGACAGACTACGAGCAGTACTTC TRBV20-1 - TRBJ2-7 TRBD1
CASRHTGGAPVGF TGTGCCAGCAGACACACAGGGGGCGCTCCGGTAGGCTTC TRBV6-6 - TRBJ1-2 TRBD1
CASSSGRGSSGNTIYF TGTGCCAGCAGTTCGGGCAGGGGGAGCTCTGGAAACACCATATATTTT TRBV2 many TRBJ1-3 TRBD1
CASSSSFGTGFEAFF TGTGCCAGCAGTTCCTCATTCGGGACAGGCTTTGAAGCTTTCTTT TRBV6-5 - TRBJ1-1 TRBD1
CAANSPGTGNSGNQPQHF TGCGCCGCCAACTCCCCCGGGACAGGAAACAGCGGGAATCAGCCCCAGCATTTT TRBV10-1 - TRBJ1-5 TRBD1
CASSYGGGTEAFF TGTGCCAGCAGTTACGGAGGTGGGACTGAAGCTTTCTTT TRBV6-5 once TRBJ1-1 -
CASQTQGPGELFF TGTGCCAGTCAGACCCAGGGCCCCGGGGAGCTGTTTTTT TRBV7-2 - TRBJ2-2 -
CASSRENSYEQYF TGCGCCAGCAGCCGAGAGAACTCCTACGAGCAGTACTTC TRBV5-1 - TRBJ2-7 -
CASSFLTADLNTGELFF TGCGCCAGCAGCTTTTTAACGGCAGACTTAAACACCGGGGAGCTGTTTTTT TRBV5-1 - TRBJ2-2 -
CASSQHGQGSNEKLFF TGTGCCAGTAGCCAACACGGACAGGGCAGCAATGAAAAACTGTTTTTT TRBV19 - TRBJ1-4 TRBD1
CASSLSRVPGETQYF TGTGCCAGCAGCTTAAGCAGGGTACCGGGAGAGACCCAGTACTTC TRBV7-8 - TRBJ2-5 -
CASSPLTAANTEAFF TGTGCCAGCAGCCCCCTGACAGCCGCTAACACTGAAGCTTTCTTT TRBV9 - TRBJ1-1 -
CASSVPPLGSASALTF TGTGCCAGCAGCGTCCCCCCACTGGGTAGCGCCTCAGCCCTGACTTTC TRBV9 - TRBJ2-6 -
CASSLGSQVSLAKNIQYF TGTGCCAGCAGCTTAGGTTCCCAGGTCTCCTTGGCCAAAAACATTCAGTACTTC TRBV5-5 - TRBJ2-4 -
CASSTTYEQYF TGTGCCAGCAGCACCACCTACGAGCAGTACTTC TRBV12-3/TRBV12-4 - TRBJ2-7 -
CAKYEGFATNEKLFF TGTGCCAAGTACGAGGGCTTTGCAACTAATGAAAAACTGTTTTTT TRBV19 few TRBJ1-4 -
CASSDGQGRIDEQFF TGTGCCAGCAGCGACGGACAGGGGCGGATCGATGAGCAGTTCTTC TRBV9 - TRBJ2-1 TRBD1
CASSGDRWDYGYTF TGTGCCAGCAGCGGGGACAGATGGGACTATGGCTACACCTTC TRBV2 - TRBJ1-2 TRBD1
CASSFLAGQNEKLFF TGTGCCAGCAGCTTTTTGGCAGGCCAAAATGAAAAACTGTTTTTT TRBV7-8 once TRBJ1-4 -
CASSLQGREQYF TGTGCCAGTAGTCTACAGGGACGCGAGCAGTACTTC TRBV19 once TRBJ2-7 -